The present entry profiles one TCR beta chain with its context. Antigen unknown. Sequencing of cultured CD4+ T cell DNA used the Oncomine TCR Beta short-read assay. MiXCR, run by TCRdb on the PCR reads, gives a single entry per CDR3 protein. The sample contains approximately 19,000 distinct CDR3 sequences, 43% of which appear only once. These data belong to a study of vaccination and CD4 T cells after COVID-19. Documented treatment: approximately nine-day PBMC culture with coronavirus spike peptide pools or control peptides (ViraFEST assay). Germline CDR1 is SNHLY and CDR2 is FYNNEI. The germline V and J ends were trimmed by 0 bases and 2 bases, with 16 bases remaining between them. This CDR3 region has 17 residues.

The source was CD4+ T cells from blood, cultured in vitro, collected after SARS-CoV-2 vaccination. The V gene is TRBV2, the J gene TRBJ1-2; D ambiguous. The receptor comes from a human donor who had recovered from COVID-19. The CDR3 loop is CASSEAPGKTVNYGYTF. The CDR3 bases are TGTGCCAGCAGTGAAGCCCCGGGCAAAACCGTCAACTATGGCTACACCTTC.